One and the same sample provided the 20 T cell receptor beta chains below, sequenced in a study of blood T cell repertoires in COVID-19. Sequencing was performed with immunoSEQ multiplex PCR; in TCRdb, only in-frame clones are kept and a portion is missing. The repertoire holds nearly 200,000 clones, more than 70% seen once, with about 6.8% in the top ten. Sequenced sample: peripheral blood. The receptors were sampled from a woman in her forties who had recovered from COVID-19.

The genes are TRBV6-5 and TRBJ1-1, with 7 bases aligning to TRBD1. Losses at the gene ends were 9 bases for V and 2 bases for J; bases not matched to a gene: 12. This CDR3 spans 15 amino acids. The germline V gene encodes CDR1 MNHEY and CDR2 SVGAGI. The CDR3 spells CASSDRAGENTEAFF. CDR3 sequence (DNA): TGTGCCAGTAGCGACAGGGCAGGGGAAAACACTGAAGCTTTCTTT.

V is TRBV7-5 and J is TRBJ2-1; the D call TRBD2 from the table was never checked on the DNA. TRBV7-5 is noted as a pseudogene. The CDR3 runs to 15 residues. Here the CDR3 reads CVRSPSSGRLGEQFF. For the CDR3, the DNA is TGTGTCAGAAGCCCATCTAGCGGGAGGTTAGGTGAGCAGTTCTTC.

This chain joins TRBV10-3 and TRBJ2-2; TRBD2 matches 7 bases. The trim removed 11 bases at V and 5 bases at J, leaving 2 bases unmatched. Germline-derived CDR1 and CDR2 are ENHRY and SYGVKD. CDR3 length equals 11 residues. The CDR3 bases are TGTGCCGTACTAGCGACCGGGGAGCTGTTTTTT. Amino acids: CAVLATGELFF.

J is TRBJ1-1 and V is TRBV30, with D hard to call. Trimming cost V 0 bases and J 4 bases, with 15 bases left between them. This CDR3 is 15 amino acids long. Looked up from germline, CDR1 is GTSNPN and CDR2 is SVGIG (reference sequence). The DNA for the CDR3 is TGTGCCTGGAGTGTCGCCGGACTTGATAGCACTGAAGCTTTCTTT. As protein: CAWSVAGLDSTEAFF.

The V gene is TRBV6-6, the J gene TRBJ1-2; TRBD1 agrees at 8 bases. This CDR3 contains 14 residues. Germline-derived CDR1 and CDR2 are MNHNY and SVGAGI (reference sequence). With 5 bases clipped from V and 4 bases from J, the junction kept 6 bases outside the gene matches. The CDR3 DNA reads as TGTGCCAGCAGTAGGGACAGGACCAGCTATGGCTACACCTTC. Protein: CASSRDRTSYGYTF.

The chain has TRBV27 and TRBJ2-7; the D gene is possibly TRBD2 (5 bases). CDR3 length equals 15 residues. V dropped 4 bases and J dropped 4 bases, with 17 bases sitting between them. Germline V gives CDR1 MNHEY, CDR2 SMNVEV (reference sequence). The CDR3 DNA sequence: TGTGCCAGCAGTTCCCCTAGCTACTCAGTTTACGAGCAGTACTTC. Amino acid sequence: CASSSPSYSVYEQYF.

The chain links TRBV7-2 to TRBJ1-2; D might be TRBD1 (5 bases). This CDR3 spans 15 amino acids. The V gene's germline CDR1 is SGHTA and CDR2 FQGNSA. V was cut by 3 bases and J by 4 bases, with 15 bases left in between. The CDR3 DNA reads TGTGCCAGCAGCTTCAGGGAATCTTCAATCTATGGCTACACCTTC. This codes for CASSFRESSIYGYTF.

J is TRBJ2-3 and V is TRBV7-2; the match to TRBD2 covers 13 bases. Germline V gene lookup returns CDR1 SGHTA and CDR2 FQGNSA. The CDR3 length is 15 residues. Germline trimming cut 2 bases from V and 5 bases from J; bases unmatched to any gene: 1. CDR3: CASSLTSGREDTQYF. For the CDR3, the DNA is TGTGCCAGCAGCTTAACTAGCGGGAGGGAAGATACGCAGTATTTT.

V gene TRBV27 combines with J gene TRBJ2-3, with D uncertain. CDR3 length equals 13 residues. V was pared by 5 bases and J by 7 bases, with 13 bases between. Looked up from germline, CDR1 is MNHEY and CDR2 is SMNVEV (reference sequence). The CDR3 is CASSQQSSHTQYF. For the CDR3, the DNA is TGTGCCAGCAGTCAACAGTCCTCTCATACGCAGTATTTT.

The chain recombines TRBV19 with TRBJ2-3; perhaps TRBD2 as D (6 bases). Germline CDR1 and CDR2: LNHDA and SQIVND (reference sequence). This CDR3 contains 14 residues. Trimming stripped 7 bases from V and 4 bases from J, with 15 bases between. This CDR3 reads CASTASLAADTQYF. In nucleotides, the CDR3 is TGTGCCAGTACGGCTAGCTTAGCGGCAGATACGCAGTATTTT.

This chain links TRBV5-8 with TRBJ2-1; 11 nucleotides align to TRBD2. The CDR3 is made up of 16 amino acids. Trimming cost V 2 bases and J 6 bases; bases outside gene matches: 7. The germline CDR1 and CDR2 sequences are SGHTS and YDEGEE. The CDR3 DNA reads as TGTGCCAGCAGCTTAATGCTAGCGGGAGGAGCCAATGAGCAGTTCTTC. Translating gives CASSLMLAGGANEQFF.

The chain joins TRBV7-9 to TRBJ1-4; TRBD1 aligns across 9 bases. Unmatched junction bases numbered 5, after V lost 3 bases and J lost 6 bases. This CDR3 is built from 15 residues. Germline assignment: CDR1 SEHNR and CDR2 FQNEAQ (reference sequence). CDR3 region: CASSFTGGGDEKLFF. CDR3 DNA: TGTGCCAGCAGCTTTACAGGGGGCGGGGATGAAAAACTGTTTTTT.

The table lists this clone with a count of one. The chain links TRBV4-3 to TRBJ2-3; weak D call: TRBD2 (6 bases). V was shortened by 4 bases and J by 3 bases, with 14 bases between the two germline ends. Germline V gene data show CDR1 as LGHNA and CDR2 as YSLEER. The CDR3 runs 15 residues. This CDR3 is CASSPRGGETDTQYF. CDR3 sequence (DNA): TGCGCCAGCAGCCCACGTGGAGGGGAAACAGATACGCAGTATTTT.

A remark on this clone: The junction shows a germline mismatch at one end, possibly a read error. CDR3 protein: CASSFNRGLRDF. As DNA, the CDR3 is TGTGCCAGCAGTTTTAACAGGGGGCTTAGGGACTTC. The rearrangement joins TRBV12-3 or TRBV12-4 to TRBJ2-7; 9 nucleotides match TRBD1. The CDR3 has 12 residues.

The chain has TRBV5-1 and TRBJ1-4, with D hard to call. This CDR3 has 14 residues. Germline values: CDR1 SGHRS, CDR2 YFSETQ. Trimming took 4 bases from V and 3 from J, leaving 10 bases between them. The CDR3 coding sequence is TGCGCCAGCAGCGCGGCTCCGGCTAATGAAAAACTGTTTTTT. It specifies CASSAAPANEKLFF.

The chain has TRBV3-1 (or the pseudogene TRBV3-2) and TRBJ2-7, with D possibly matching TRBD2 (5 bases). The V and J ends lost 4 bases and 7 bases respectively, with 17 bases between them. This CDR3 has 14 amino acids. The germline V gene encodes CDR1 LGHDT and CDR2 YNNKEL (reference sequence). Written as DNA, the CDR3 is TGTGCCAGCAGCCTACTAAGCGGAACGAGGGAGCAGTACTTC. Its protein product is CASSLLSGTREQYF.

The chain couples TRBV6-1 to TRBJ1-2; D is possibly TRBD1 (6 bases). CDR1 is MNHNS and CDR2 is SASEGT in the germline V gene. This CDR3 spans 15 amino acids. Trimming removed 2 bases at V and 4 bases at J, with 14 bases between. The CDR3 protein is CASSESYRDPYGYTF. The CDR3 DNA is TGTGCCAGCAGTGAATCTTACAGGGATCCCTATGGCTACACCTTC.

The chain joins TRBV4-3 to TRBJ2-7; the D is unclear. With 0 bases removed from V and 1 base from J, the gap between germline ends came to 7 bases. The CDR3 spans 14 residues. CDR1 and CDR2 from the germline V gene are LGHNA and YSLEER. CDR3 residues: CASSQDFSSYEQYF. The CDR3 coding sequence is TGCGCCAGCAGCCAAGATTTTTCGTCCTACGAGCAGTACTTC.

The chain couples TRBV28 to TRBJ2-3; 10 bases align to TRBD2. The J segment lost 5 bases and the V segment lost 7 bases, leaving 9 bases of the junction unmatched. Germline values: CDR1 MDHEN, CDR2 SYDVKM. The CDR3 consists of 15 residues. CDR3 sequence reads: CASMKPSGRVDTQYF. CDR3 nucleotide sequence: TGTGCCAGCATGAAACCCAGCGGGAGGGTAGATACGCAGTATTTT. The full variable domain, completed using reference TRBV28 and TRBJ2-3, is DVKVTQSSRYLVKRTGEKVFLECVQDMDHENMFWYRQDPGLGLRLIYFSYDVKMKEKGDIPEGYSVSREKKERFSLILESASTNQTSMYLCASMKPSGRVDTQYFGPGTRLTVL.

The V gene is TRBV19, the J gene TRBJ1-1; no clear D. With 7 bases removed from V and 4 bases from J, the gap between germline ends came to 16 bases. This CDR3 region has 14 residues. CDR1 is LNHDA and CDR2 is SQIVND in the germline V gene (reference sequence). The CDR3 nucleotides read TGTGCCAGTACATTCTCACAGACGAGCACTGAAGCTTTCTTT. This gives the protein CASTFSQTSTEAFF.